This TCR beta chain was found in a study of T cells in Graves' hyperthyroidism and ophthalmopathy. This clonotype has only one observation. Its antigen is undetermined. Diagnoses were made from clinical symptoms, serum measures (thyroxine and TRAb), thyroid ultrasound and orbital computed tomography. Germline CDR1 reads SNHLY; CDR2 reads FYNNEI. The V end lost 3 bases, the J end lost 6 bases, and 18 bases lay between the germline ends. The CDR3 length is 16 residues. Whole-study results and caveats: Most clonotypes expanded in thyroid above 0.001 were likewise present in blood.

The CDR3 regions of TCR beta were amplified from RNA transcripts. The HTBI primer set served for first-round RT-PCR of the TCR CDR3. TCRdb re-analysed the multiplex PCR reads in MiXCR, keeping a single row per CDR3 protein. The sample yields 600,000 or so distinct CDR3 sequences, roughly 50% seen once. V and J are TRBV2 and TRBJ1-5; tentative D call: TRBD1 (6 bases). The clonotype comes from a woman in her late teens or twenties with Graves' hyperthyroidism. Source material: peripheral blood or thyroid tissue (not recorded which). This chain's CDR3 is CASSDYRDPASQPQHF. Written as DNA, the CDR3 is TGTGCCAGCAGTGATTACAGGGACCCAGCGAGTCAGCCCCAGCATTTT. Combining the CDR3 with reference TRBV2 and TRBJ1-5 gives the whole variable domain EPEVTQTPSHQVTQMGQEVILRCVPISNHLYFYWYRQILGQKVEFLVSFYNNEISEKSEIFDDQFSVERPDGSNFTLKIRSTKLEDSAMYFCASSDYRDPASQPQHFGDGTRLSIL.